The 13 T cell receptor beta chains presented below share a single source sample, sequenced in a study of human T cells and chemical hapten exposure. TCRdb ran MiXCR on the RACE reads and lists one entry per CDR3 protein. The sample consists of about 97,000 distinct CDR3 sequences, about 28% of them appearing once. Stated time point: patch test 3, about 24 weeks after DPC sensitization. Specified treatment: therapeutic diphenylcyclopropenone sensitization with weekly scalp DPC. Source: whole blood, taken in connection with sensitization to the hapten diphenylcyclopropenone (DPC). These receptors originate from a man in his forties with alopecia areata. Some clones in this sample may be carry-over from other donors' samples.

The CDR3 DNA reads as TGCGCCAGCAGCTCATTCCAAGAGACCCAGTACTTC. As protein: CASSSFQETQYF. The chain employs TRBV5-1 and TRBJ2-5, with D uncertain. Germline V gene data show CDR1 as SGHRS and CDR2 as YFSETQ. V was cut by 3 bases and J by 1 base, with 4 bases left in between. CDR3 size: 12 residues.

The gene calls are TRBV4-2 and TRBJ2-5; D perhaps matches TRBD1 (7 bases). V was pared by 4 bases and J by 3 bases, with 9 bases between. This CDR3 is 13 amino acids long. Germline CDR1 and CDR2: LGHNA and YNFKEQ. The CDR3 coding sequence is TGTGCCAGCAGCCGCGGGACAGAAGAGACCCAGTACTTC. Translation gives CASSRGTEETQYF.

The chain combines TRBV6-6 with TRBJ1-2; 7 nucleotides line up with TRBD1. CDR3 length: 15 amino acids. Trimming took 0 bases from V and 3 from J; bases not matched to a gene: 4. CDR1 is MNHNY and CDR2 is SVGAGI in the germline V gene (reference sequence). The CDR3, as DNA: TGTGCCAGCAGTTACTCCGGACAGGCTGACTATGGCTACACCTTC. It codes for CASSYSGQADYGYTF.

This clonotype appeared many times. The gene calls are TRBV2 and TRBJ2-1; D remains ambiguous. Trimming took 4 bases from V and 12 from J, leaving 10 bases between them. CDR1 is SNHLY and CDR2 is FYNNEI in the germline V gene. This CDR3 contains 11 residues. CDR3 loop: CASSGTAVQFF. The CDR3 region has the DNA TGTGCCAGCAGTGGAACAGCAGTGCAGTTCTTC.

The CDR3 DNA reads as TGTGCCAGCAGCGAGGCCCCAGGGGTCATTCAGTACTTC. Translating gives CASSEAPGVIQYF. The chain recombines TRBV6-6 with TRBJ2-4, with D tentatively TRBD1 (6 bases). The CDR3 spans 13 residues. Trimming shortened V by 6 bases and J by 9 bases, and 15 bases separated the two germline ends. Germline V gene lookup returns CDR1 MNHNY and CDR2 SVGAGI (reference sequence).

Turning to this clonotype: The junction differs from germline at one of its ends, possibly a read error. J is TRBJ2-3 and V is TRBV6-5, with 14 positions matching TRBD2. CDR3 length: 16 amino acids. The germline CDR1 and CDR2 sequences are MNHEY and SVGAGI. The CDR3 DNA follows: TGTGCCAGCAGTCACTCGGGACTAGCGGGAGCAGATACGCAGTATTTT. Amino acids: CASSHSGLAGADTQYF.

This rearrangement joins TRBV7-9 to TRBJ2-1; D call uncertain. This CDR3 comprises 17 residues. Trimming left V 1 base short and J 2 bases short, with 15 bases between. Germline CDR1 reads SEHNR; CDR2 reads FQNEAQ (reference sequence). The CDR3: CASSLGSGKGTYNEQFF. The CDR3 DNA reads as TGTGCCAGCAGCTTAGGCTCAGGAAAAGGGACCTACAATGAGCAGTTCTTC.

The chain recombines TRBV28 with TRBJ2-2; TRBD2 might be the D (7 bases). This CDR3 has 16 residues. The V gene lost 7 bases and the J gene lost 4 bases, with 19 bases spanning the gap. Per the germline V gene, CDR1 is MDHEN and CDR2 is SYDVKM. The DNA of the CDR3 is TGTGCCAGCACCCCGGGGGGCGGCTTTTTCACCGGGGAGCTGTTTTTT. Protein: CASTPGGGFFTGELFF.

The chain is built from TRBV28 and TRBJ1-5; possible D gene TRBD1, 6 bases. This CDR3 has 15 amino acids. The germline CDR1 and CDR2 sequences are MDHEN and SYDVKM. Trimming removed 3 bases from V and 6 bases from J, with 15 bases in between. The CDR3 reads CASSFPGALVQPQHF. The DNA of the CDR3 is TGTGCCAGCAGTTTCCCGGGGGCGCTGGTTCAGCCCCAGCATTTT.

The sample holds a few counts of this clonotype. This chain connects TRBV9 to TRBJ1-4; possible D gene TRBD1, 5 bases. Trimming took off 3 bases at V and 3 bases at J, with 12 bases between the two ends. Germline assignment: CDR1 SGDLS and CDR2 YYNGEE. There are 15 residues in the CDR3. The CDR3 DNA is TGTGCCAGCAGCGGATGGGGGAAGGCTAATGAAAAACTGTTTTTT. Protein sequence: CASSGWGKANEKLFF.

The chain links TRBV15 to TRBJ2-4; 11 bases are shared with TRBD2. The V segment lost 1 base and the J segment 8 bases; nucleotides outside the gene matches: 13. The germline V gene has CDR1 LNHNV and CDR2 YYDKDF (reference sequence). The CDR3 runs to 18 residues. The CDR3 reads CATSRGSGLAGGGDIQYF. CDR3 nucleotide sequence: TGTGCCACCAGCAGAGGCTCGGGGCTAGCGGGGGGAGGGGACATTCAGTACTTC.

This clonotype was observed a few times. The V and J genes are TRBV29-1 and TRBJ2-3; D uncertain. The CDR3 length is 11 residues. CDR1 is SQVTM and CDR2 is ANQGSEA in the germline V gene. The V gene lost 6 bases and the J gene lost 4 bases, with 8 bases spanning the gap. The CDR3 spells CSVGGSDTQYF. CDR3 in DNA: TGCAGCGTAGGCGGATCAGATACGCAGTATTTT.

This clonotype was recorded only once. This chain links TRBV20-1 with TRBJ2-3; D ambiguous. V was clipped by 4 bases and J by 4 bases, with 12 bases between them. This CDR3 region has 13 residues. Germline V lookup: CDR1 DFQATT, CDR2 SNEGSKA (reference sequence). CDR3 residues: CSAKPPIADTQYF. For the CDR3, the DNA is TGCAGTGCTAAGCCCCCTATCGCAGATACGCAGTATTTT.